This entry features one T cell receptor (beta chain) sequence. Clones were sequenced by immunoSEQ multiplex PCR, and TCRdb holds only the in-frame ones, with some missing. The data show more than 75,000 clones, over 65% seen once. The ends lost 4 bases at V and 2 bases at J; junction bases unmatched: 21. CDR1 is LNHDA and CDR2 is SQIVND in the germline V gene (reference sequence). The CDR3 spans 22 residues. This entry belongs to a study of blood T cell repertoires in COVID-19. This sequence originates from a woman between 70 and 85 years old with acute or convalescent COVID-19. The sequencing sample was made of peripheral blood. The chain couples TRBV19 to TRBJ2-1, with TRBD1 identical over 12 bases. For the CDR3, the DNA is TGTGCCAGTAGTAGCCCAAGGGGTTCCGGGACAGGGGGCATTTCTCCCTACAATGAGCAGTTCTTC. Translating it yields CASSSPRGSGTGGISPYNEQFF. Together with reference TRBV19 and TRBJ2-1, the CDR3 gives the full variable domain: DGGITQSPKYLFRKEGQNVTLSCEQNLNHDAMYWYRQDPGQGLRLIYYSQIVNDFQKGDIAEGYSVSREKKESFPLTVTSAQKNPTAFYLCASSSPRGSGTGGISPYNEQFFGPGTRLTVL.